This TCR beta chain was recovered during a study of regulatory T cells in long-lasting Graves disease. Study in general: Graves' patients, newly diagnosed, had taken antithyroid drugs under 3 months.

Building of the TCR beta libraries involved iRepertoire HTBI primers and Arm-PCR of CDR3 regions. TCRdb passed the multiplex PCR reads through MiXCR, listing each CDR3 protein once. The sample has roughly 420,000 distinct CDR3 sequences; 11% to 15% are singletons. Regarding time point: newly diagnosed GD, antithyroid drugs for less than 3 months. PBMCs were the source of the RNA used for TCR sequencing. This clonotype was detected only a few times. The CDR3 is made up of 16 amino acids. CDR1 MNHNS and CDR2 SASEGT come from the germline V gene. The ends were cut back, 6 bases at V and 0 bases at J, with 15 bases in the middle. The same specimen was also included in a second study, on T cells in Graves' hyperthyroidism and ophthalmopathy. That work adds: Diagnoses used clinical symptoms, serum thyroxine and TRAb, thyroid ultrasound and orbital computed tomography. HTBI primers drove first-round RT-PCR of the TCR CDR3.

This clonotype originated in a woman aged 45-65 years with Graves disease. The sample consisted of peripheral blood mononuclear cells (PBMCs), taken at new diagnosis, from a patient treated with antithyroid drugs. V and J are TRBV6-1 and TRBJ1-3; the D gene is possibly TRBD1 (6 bases). The chain's CDR3 is CASRPRGGPSGNTIYF. The CDR3 DNA reads TGTGCCAGCAGACCCCGTGGGGGGCCCTCTGGAAACACCATATATTTT.